The TCR beta chain described here comes from a study of molecular identifiers for immune sequencing clone quantification. Germline CDR1 and CDR2: LNHDA and SQIVND (reference sequence). The CDR3 is 15 amino acids. In regard to this clonotype: The antigen is unknown. The likely explanation is a read error, given a far larger clone one base away.

Every naive CD8 library was made from between roughly 20,000 and 1,000,000 sorted cells with 10%, 30% or 50% RNA. Naive CD8 T cells were sorted as CD8+CD4-CCR7+CD45RA+. Whole-study results and caveats: Jurkat TCR RNA spiked in from one cell (amid some 1.1 million naive cells) was reportedly detectable.

The bulk TCR libraries were made with methods described before and with listed TCR primers. TCRdb itself ran the PCR reads through MiXCR, one entry per CDR3 protein. Counted here are some 680,000 distinct CDR3 sequences, about 25% occurring once; the ten biggest clones make up 0.78%. Sequencing was performed on naive CD8+ T cells from blood, with Jurkat cell RNA spiked in. Subset indicated: FACS-sorted CD8+CD4-CCR7+CD45RA+ naive T cells. This sequence was found in a human donor in good health. Some libraries in this study had Jurkat cell RNA spiked in. This rearrangement joins TRBV19 to TRBJ2-7, with 12 bases fitting TRBD2. The CDR3, as DNA: TGTGCCAGTAGTCCAGGACTAGCGGGGAACTACGAGCGGTACTTC. This encodes CASSPGLAGNYERYF.